Below, 4 T cell receptor beta chains from the same sample are listed, as sequenced in a study of T cells after yellow fever vaccination. TCRdb redid the calling of the 5' RACE reads with MiXCR, one entry per CDR3 protein. The table lists about 320,000 distinct CDR3 sequences, 3.5% to 4.5% of them singletons. The sequenced sample was PBMCs, obtained 15 days after the yellow fever booster vaccination. These receptors all stem from a man between 18 and 35 years old who received the YFV17D yellow fever vaccine.

V usage is TRBV20-1 and J usage is TRBJ1-6; D perhaps matches TRBD1 (6 bases). The length of the CDR3 is 14 residues. Trimming left V 6 bases short and J 7 bases short, with 16 bases between. The V gene's germline CDR1 is DFQATT and CDR2 SNEGSKA (reference sequence). DNA of the CDR3: TGCAGTGCCCCACGGGCAGGGGAGAATTCACCCCTCCACTTT. This sequence encodes CSAPRAGENSPLHF.

This clonotype was counted only a few times. The chain recombines TRBV12-3 or TRBV12-4 with TRBJ2-5; TRBD2 matches 10 bases. With 5 bases clipped from V and 7 bases from J, the junction kept 7 bases outside the gene matches. The CDR3 is made up of 14 amino acids. The CDR3, as DNA: TGTGCCAGCAGTCGACTAGCGGGTCGCGGGACCCAGTACTTC. Its protein is CASSRLAGRGTQYF.

Concerning this clonotype: One end of the junction fails to match germline, which may point to a read error. The J gene is TRBJ2-4, the V gene TRBV28, with D possibly being TRBD1 (6 bases). CDR1 MDHEN and CDR2 SYDVKM come from the germline V gene. CDR3 length equals 12 residues. CDR3 in DNA: TGTGACAGCAGGGGTAGGATTGACATTCAGTACTTC. Amino acid sequence: CDSRGRIDIQYF. Filled out from reference TRBV28 and TRBJ2-4, the complete variable domain reads DVKVTQSSRYLVKRTGEKVFLECVQDMDHENMFWYRQDPGLGLRLIYFSYDVKMKEKGDIPEGYSVSREKKERFSLILESASTNQTSMYLCDSRGRIDIQYFGAGTRLSVL.

This clonotype was seen repeatedly, ten times or more. The gene calls are TRBV4-2 and TRBJ2-5; 13 bases match TRBD2. The CDR3 covers 17 residues. Germline V gene lookup returns CDR1 LGHNA and CDR2 YNFKEQ. Trimming removed 4 bases from V and 5 bases from J; junction bases left unmatched: 10. The CDR3, as DNA: TGTGCCAGCAGCCCCGGACTAGCGGGGGCTAGGTGGGAGACCCAGTACTTC. Its translation: CASSPGLAGARWETQYF.